These 2 T cell receptor beta chains were all obtained from the same sample, sequenced in a study of identical twins. TCRdb reprocessed the 5' RACE reads with MiXCR, giving one entry per CDR3 protein. The sample lists about 200,000 distinct CDR3 sequences, 15% occurring once. These data are also associated with another study on T cells expressing NK-cell markers.

The specimen sequenced was CD8+ T cells sorted from blood. All receptors come from a young woman in good health.

CDR3 bases: TGTGCCAGCTCACCACGCGTGACCAATAAGAACACCGGGGAGCTGTTTTTT. It encodes CASSPRVTNKNTGELFF. This chain links TRBV18 with TRBJ2-2, with no clear D. Germline assignment: CDR1 KGHSH and CDR2 LQKENI. There are 17 residues in the CDR3. Trimming took 1 base from V and 1 from J, leaving 13 bases between them.

This rearrangement joins TRBV7-9 to TRBJ2-3; 7 bases agree with TRBD1. V shed 4 bases and J 3 bases; nucleotides not matched to a gene: 13. CDR3 size: 17 residues. Looked up from germline, CDR1 is SEHNR and CDR2 is FQNEAQ (reference sequence). CDR3 nucleotides: TGTGCCAGCAGCTCCCGGGACAGCCCCTTTACGACAGATACGCAGTATTTT. Its translation is CASSSRDSPFTTDTQYF.